The T cell receptor beta chain under discussion was sequenced for a study of Graves' ophthalmopathy and Graves' hyperthyroidism. General observations from the study: A roughly 83% specificity and around 86% sensitivity were achieved by a 13-signature model that separated ophthalmopathy from stable hyperthyroidism. Blood also held most thyroid clonotypes expanded above 0.001 frequency.

Clinical symptoms and serum thyroxine were used for diagnosis; TRAb, thyroid ultrasound and orbital computed tomography were also relied on. A volume of 10 ml of fresh peripheral blood supplied the PBMCs. Germline assignment: CDR1 KGHSH and CDR2 LQKENI. The CDR3 has 16 residues. Losses at the gene ends were 4 bases for V and 1 base for J; bases not matched to a gene: 9. On this clonotype: Its specificity is not known.

RNA transcripts were the template, and TCR beta CDR3 regions were amplified from them. Amplification began with first-round RT-PCR using HTBI primers, then second-round multiplex PCR was performed. TCRdb reprocessed the multiplex PCR reads via MiXCR and lists one record per CDR3 protein. The data show around 170,000 distinct CDR3 sequences, 37% seen once. Sequencing was done on a sample of peripheral blood. The genes are TRBV18 and TRBJ1-1, with TRBD1 matching over 7 bases. This clonotype was sampled from a woman in her thirties or forties with Graves' ophthalmopathy. CDR3 amino acids: CASSLNRGEGNTEAFF. The CDR3 DNA reads as TGTGCCAGCTCACTAAACAGGGGCGAGGGGAACACTGAAGCTTTCTTT.